This T cell receptor beta chain was identified in a study of STAT3 mutations in large granular lymphocyte leukemia. The wider study: Over half of T-LGLL patients had one or more immunosuppressive regimens. Broader study findings: Every T-LGLL patient had at least one immunodominant TCRbeta clonotype. TCR clonotype switching after therapy occurred in 6 of 18 patients. Persisting codominant clonotypes may have hidden a small pathogenic clone.

Method: immunoSEQ multiplex PCR; TCRdb's copy keeps in-frame clones and lacks some. The table lists about 39,000 clones, roughly 81% of them singletons. Of note for this clone: Its antigen remains unidentified.

The CDR3 has 14 residues. In germline, CDR1 is MNHEY, CDR2 SVGAGI. The J segment lost 6 bases and the V segment lost 7 bases, leaving 8 bases of the junction unmatched. The receptor was derived from a human donor with T large granular lymphocyte leukemia. Some clones in this sample may be carry-over from other donors' samples. The chain has TRBV6-5 and TRBJ2-4, with 8 bases identical to TRBD1. Sequencing used PBMCs. CDR3 nucleotide sequence: TGTGCCAGCAAACCCCCAGGGGGCTTAAACATTCAGTACTTC. It encodes CASKPPGGLNIQYF.